Listed here are 19 T cell receptor beta chains from one sample, sequenced in a study of cytomegalovirus exposure and HLA in healthy donors (dated by TCRdb to 2017 to 2019). The library was made by the immunoSEQ multiplex PCR assay. A mixture of 60 forward primers for TCR Vbeta segments and 13 reverse primers for TCR Jbeta segments was used in the multiplex PCR. The table was pulled from immuneACCESS by TCRdb, which kept in-frame rearrangements only. Such tables lose some clones; where checked, under half of the loss comes from unresolved V genes, and the rest has no known cause. This sample comprises roughly 120,000 clones, about 68% of them detected only once. The biggest ten clones account for roughly 12% of the sample. The source material was PBMCs. These receptors all come from a woman in her 50s in good health and CMV-seropositive.

In its sample, this clone was seen once. The genes are TRBV6-5 and TRBJ1-1; tentative D call: TRBD1 (5 bases). V was cut by 2 bases and J by 1 base, with 11 bases left in between. In germline, CDR1 is MNHEY, CDR2 SVGAGI. CDR3 length: 15 amino acids. The CDR3 sequence: CASSYLTGTNTEAFF. The CDR3 region has the DNA TGTGCCAGCAGTTACCTTACAGGCACGAACACTGAAGCTTTCTTT.

This rearrangement joins TRBV4-1 to TRBJ1-5, with 8 bases identical to TRBD1. The length of the CDR3 is 15 residues. With 0 bases clipped from V and 6 bases from J, the junction kept 4 bases outside the gene matches. The germline V gene has CDR1 MGHRA and CDR2 YSYEKL. The CDR3: CASSQDWTGSQPQHF. The CDR3, as DNA: TGCGCCAGCAGCCAAGATTGGACAGGGAGTCAGCCCCAGCATTTT.

Remarks on this clone: This CDR3 is also generated by other DNA sequences in the sample. The chain is built from TRBV30 and TRBJ2-3; 7 nucleotides agree with TRBD2. The CDR3 extends over 14 amino acids. The junction had 2 bases not matched to a gene; V was cut back by 2 bases and J by 0 bases. CDR1 is GTSNPN and CDR2 is SVGIG in the germline V gene (reference sequence). The CDR3 coding sequence is TGTGCCTGGAGTTCACTAGCGAGCACAGATACGCAGTATTTT. As protein: CAWSSLASTDTQYF.

This chain links TRBV7-2 with TRBJ2-5, with TRBD1 matching over 9 bases. The V segment lost 6 bases and the J segment 4 bases; nucleotides outside the gene matches: 12. CDR1 and CDR2 (germline): SGHTA, FQGNSA. The CDR3 spans 16 residues. The CDR3 nucleotides are TGTGCCAGCAGGAATGGACAGGGGAAGGGTGGAGAGACCCAGTACTTC. Protein: CASRNGQGKGGETQYF.

The chain recombines TRBV4-3 with TRBJ1-2; unclear D gene. This CDR3 has 18 amino acids. V lost 3 bases to trimming and J lost 8 bases, with 28 bases between them. CDR1 LGHNA and CDR2 YSLEER come from the germline V gene. CDR3 DNA: TGCGCCAGCAGCCACATAGGCGACGTCAGGTCCAACGGTGGAGGCTACACCTTC. Translation: CASSHIGDVRSNGGGYTF.

This rearrangement joins TRBV4-3 to TRBJ2-7, with 8 bases that match TRBD2. The length of the CDR3 is 15 residues. J was trimmed by 2 bases and V by 0 bases; bases with no gene match: 3. The germline CDR1 and CDR2 sequences are LGHNA and YSLEER. The CDR3 protein is CASSQDPAGAYEQYF. CDR3 nucleotide sequence: TGCGCCAGCAGCCAAGATCCAGCGGGAGCCTACGAGCAGTACTTC.

This clone was observed once. CDR3 in amino acids: CASSFSFSTDTQYF. CDR3 sequence (DNA): TGTGCCAGCAGCTTTAGTTTTAGCACAGATACGCAGTATTTT. The chain has TRBV7-2 and TRBJ2-3; unclear D gene. The V gene lost 3 bases and the J gene lost 0 bases, with 7 bases spanning the gap. The CDR3 sequence is 14 residues long. Germline loops: CDR1 SGHTA, CDR2 FQGNSA.

The chain combines TRBV27 with TRBJ2-5; D is undetermined. The ends were cut back, 1 base at V and 5 bases at J, with 8 bases in the middle. CDR3 size: 13 residues. The V gene's germline CDR1 is MNHEY and CDR2 SMNVEV (reference sequence). CDR3 protein: CASSLYLEETQYF. CDR3 DNA: TGTGCCAGCAGTTTATATCTGGAGGAGACCCAGTACTTC.

V gene TRBV27 combines with J gene TRBJ1-1; 8 nucleotides line up with TRBD1. The CDR3 totals 16 residues. Germline CDR1 and CDR2: MNHEY and SMNVEV (reference sequence). The V segment lost 5 bases and the J segment 0 bases; nucleotides outside the gene matches: 8. As DNA, the CDR3 is TGTGCCAGCAGTACTGGACAGGGTTTTATGAACACTGAAGCTTTCTTT. This translates into CASSTGQGFMNTEAFF.

V usage is TRBV27 and J usage is TRBJ1-1; 8 positions agree with TRBD1. CDR1 and CDR2 (germline): MNHEY, SMNVEV (reference sequence). The CDR3 consists of 14 residues. V lost 2 bases to trimming and J lost 4 bases; unmatched junction nucleotides: 3. The CDR3 spells CASSLVQGGTEAFF. Written as DNA, the CDR3 is TGTGCCAGCAGTTTAGTACAGGGGGGCACTGAAGCTTTCTTT.

This chain links TRBV5-1 with TRBJ1-1; no clear D. Per the germline V gene, CDR1 is SGHRS and CDR2 is YFSETQ. CDR3 size: 15 residues. Trimming pared 2 bases from V and 1 base from J, leaving 12 bases between. This CDR3 reads CASSFGLTENTEAFF. CDR3 sequence (DNA): TGCGCCAGCAGCTTTGGACTAACAGAGAACACTGAAGCTTTCTTT.

This clone was counted once. The V gene is TRBV19, the J gene TRBJ2-1; 8 bases map to TRBD2. The CDR3 length is 19 residues. Germline V gene sequence: CDR1 LNHDA, CDR2 SQIVND (reference sequence). V dropped 4 bases and J dropped 6; count of bases not matched to a gene: 20. The CDR3 DNA reads as TGTGCCAGTAGTAAGAGGACTAGCTCGTCATGGGAGACTTTCAATGAGCAGTTCTTC. It yields the protein CASSKRTSSSWETFNEQFF.

The chain uses TRBV27 and TRBJ1-2; 9 nucleotides match TRBD1. Germline CDR1 and CDR2: MNHEY and SMNVEV (reference sequence). The CDR3 consists of 16 residues. The V gene end was trimmed by 3 bases and the J gene end by 1 base; junction bases not matched to a gene: 6. DNA for the CDR3: TGTGCCAGCAGTTTGTTTACAGGGGGCCATAACTATGGCTACACCTTC. Residues: CASSLFTGGHNYGYTF.

The rearrangement links TRBV29-1 to TRBJ2-2, with D perhaps TRBD2 (6 bases). The V end lost 6 bases, the J end lost 8 bases, and 19 bases lay between the germline ends. CDR1 is SQVTM and CDR2 is ANQGSEA in the germline V gene. The CDR3 is made up of 14 amino acids. The CDR3 is CSVHGSNTFGELFF. The CDR3 nucleotides are TGCAGCGTCCACGGGAGCAACACCTTTGGGGAGCTGTTTTTT.

This chain uses TRBV6-4 with TRBJ2-2; the D gene is possibly TRBD1 (5 bases). V lost 5 bases and J lost 6, with 19 bases in between. This CDR3 is 16 amino acids long. Germline V gene sequence: CDR1 MRHNA, CDR2 SNTAGT. CDR3 sequence: CASSPAGHTISGELFF. In nucleotides, the CDR3 is TGTGCCAGCAGTCCTGCCGGACATACAATCTCCGGGGAGCTGTTTTTT.

The J gene is TRBJ1-4, the V gene TRBV25-1, with D possibly TRBD1 on 6 matching bases. The CDR3 sequence is 15 residues long. Germline CDR1 MGHDK, CDR2 SYGVNS. V shed 3 bases and J shed 6 bases, with 14 bases lying between them. CDR3 bases: TGTGCCAGCAGTGAGCGGGGGGCTAAGTATGAAAAACTGTTTTTT. Its translation is CASSERGAKYEKLFF.

The sample holds one count of this clone. The chain is built from TRBV5-4 and TRBJ2-2, with D perhaps matching TRBD2 (5 bases). Deletions cut 2 bases from V and 4 bases from J, with 9 bases between. The length of the CDR3 is 14 residues. Germline loops: CDR1 SGHNT, CDR2 YYREEE (reference sequence). The CDR3 nucleotides are TGTGCCAGCAGCTTATCGGGGAGCACCGGGGAGCTGTTTTTT. Amino acids: CASSLSGSTGELFF.

V and J are TRBV7-2 and TRBJ2-5; maybe TRBD2 (7 bases). CDR1 SGHTA and CDR2 FQGNSA come from the germline V gene. V lost 4 bases and J 10 bases, leaving 25 bases between the germline ends. The CDR3 is 16 amino acids. CDR3 sequence: CASSSYPRDIGGGQYF. The DNA of the CDR3 is TGTGCCAGCAGCTCTTATCCCCGGGACATCGGCGGGGGCCAGTACTTC.

In nucleotides, the CDR3 is TGTGCCAGCAGTTTATTTGGCAGGTACTTCTATGGCTACACCTTC. This gives the protein CASSLFGRYFYGYTF. The chain employs TRBV28 and TRBJ1-2; D gene ambiguous. The length of the CDR3 is 15 residues. The germline V gene has CDR1 MDHEN and CDR2 SYDVKM. Trimming cost V 1 base and J 4 bases, with 13 bases left between them.